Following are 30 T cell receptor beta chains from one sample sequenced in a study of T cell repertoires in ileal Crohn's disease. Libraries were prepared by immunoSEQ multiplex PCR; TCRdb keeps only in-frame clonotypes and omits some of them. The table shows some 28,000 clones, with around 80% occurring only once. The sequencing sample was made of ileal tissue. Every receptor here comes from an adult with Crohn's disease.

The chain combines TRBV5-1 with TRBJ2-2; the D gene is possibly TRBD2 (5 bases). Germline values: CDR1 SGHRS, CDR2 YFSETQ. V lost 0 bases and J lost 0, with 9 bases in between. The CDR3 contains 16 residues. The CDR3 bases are TGCGCCAGCAGCTTGGCCTCTAGCTCGAACACCGGGGAGCTGTTTTTT. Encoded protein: CASSLASSSNTGELFF.

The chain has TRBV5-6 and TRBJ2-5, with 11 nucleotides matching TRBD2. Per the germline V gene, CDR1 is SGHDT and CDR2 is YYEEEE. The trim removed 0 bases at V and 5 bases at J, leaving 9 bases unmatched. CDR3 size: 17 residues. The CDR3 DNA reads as TGTGCCAGCAGCTTGGAGGTTAGCGGGAGGGCCCGGGAGACCCAGTACTTC. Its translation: CASSLEVSGRARETQYF. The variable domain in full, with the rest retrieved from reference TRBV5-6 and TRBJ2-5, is DAGVTQSPTHLIKTRGQQVTLRCSPKSGHDTVSWYQQALGQGPQFIFQYYEEEERQRGNFPDRFSGHQFPNYSSELNVNALLLGDSALYLCASSLEVSGRARETQYFGPGTRLLVL.

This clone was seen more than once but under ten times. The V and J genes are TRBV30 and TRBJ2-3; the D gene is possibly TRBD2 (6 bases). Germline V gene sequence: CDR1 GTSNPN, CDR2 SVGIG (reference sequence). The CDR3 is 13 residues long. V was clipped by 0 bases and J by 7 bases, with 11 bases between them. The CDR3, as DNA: TGTGCCTGGAGTGTACTCCGGGGGTATACGCAGTATTTT. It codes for CAWSVLRGYTQYF.

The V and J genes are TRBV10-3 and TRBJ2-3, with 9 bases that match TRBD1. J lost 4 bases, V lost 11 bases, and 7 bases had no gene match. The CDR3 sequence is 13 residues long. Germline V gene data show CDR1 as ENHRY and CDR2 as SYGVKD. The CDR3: CAVTGGEADTQYF. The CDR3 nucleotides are TGTGCCGTCACAGGGGGCGAGGCAGATACGCAGTATTTT.

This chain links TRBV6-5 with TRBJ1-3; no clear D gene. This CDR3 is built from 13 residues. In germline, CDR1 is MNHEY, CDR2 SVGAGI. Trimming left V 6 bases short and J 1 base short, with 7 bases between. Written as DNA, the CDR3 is TGTGCCAGCAGGGCCGTATCTGGAAACACCATATATTTT. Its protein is CASRAVSGNTIYF.

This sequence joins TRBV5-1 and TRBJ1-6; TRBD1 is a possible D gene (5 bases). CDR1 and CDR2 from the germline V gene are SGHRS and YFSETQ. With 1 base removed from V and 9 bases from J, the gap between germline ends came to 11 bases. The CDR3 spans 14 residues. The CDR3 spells CASSLSVGGSPLHF. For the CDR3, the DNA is TGCGCCAGCAGCTTGTCCGTCGGGGGTTCACCCCTCCACTTT.

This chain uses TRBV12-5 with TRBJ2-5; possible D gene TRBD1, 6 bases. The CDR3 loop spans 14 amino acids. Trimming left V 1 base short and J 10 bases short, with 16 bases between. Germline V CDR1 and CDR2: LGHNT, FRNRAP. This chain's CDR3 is CASGLGDMRSIQYF. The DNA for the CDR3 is TGTGCTAGTGGTTTGGGGGACATGAGGTCTATCCAGTACTTC.

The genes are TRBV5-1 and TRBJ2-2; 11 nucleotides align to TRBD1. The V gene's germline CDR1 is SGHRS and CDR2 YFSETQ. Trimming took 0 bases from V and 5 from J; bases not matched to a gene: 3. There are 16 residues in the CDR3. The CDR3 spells CASSLAGTGGTGELFF. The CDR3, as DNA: TGCGCCAGCAGCTTGGCCGGGACAGGGGGAACCGGGGAGCTGTTTTTT.

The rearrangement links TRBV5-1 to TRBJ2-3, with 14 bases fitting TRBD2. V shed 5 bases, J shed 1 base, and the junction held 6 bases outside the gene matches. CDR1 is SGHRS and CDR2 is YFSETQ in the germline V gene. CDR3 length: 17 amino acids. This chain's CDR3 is CASRPGTSGSGTDTQYF. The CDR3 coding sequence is TGCGCCAGCAGGCCCGGGACTAGCGGGAGTGGCACAGATACGCAGTATTTT.

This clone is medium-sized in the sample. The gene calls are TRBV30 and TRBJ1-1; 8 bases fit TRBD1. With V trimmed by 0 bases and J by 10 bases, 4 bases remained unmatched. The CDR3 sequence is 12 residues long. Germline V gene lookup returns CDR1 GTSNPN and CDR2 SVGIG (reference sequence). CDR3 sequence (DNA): TGTGCCTGGAGTGTAGGACAGGGTAGAGCTTTCTTT. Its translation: CAWSVGQGRAFF.

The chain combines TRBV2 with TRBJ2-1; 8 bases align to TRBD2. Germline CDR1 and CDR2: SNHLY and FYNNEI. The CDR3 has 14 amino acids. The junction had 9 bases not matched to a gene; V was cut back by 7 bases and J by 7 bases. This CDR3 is CASNLLGGRNEQFF. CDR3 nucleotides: TGTGCCAGCAATCTCCTCGGCGGGAGGAATGAGCAGTTCTTC. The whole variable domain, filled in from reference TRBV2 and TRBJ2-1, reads EPEVTQTPSHQVTQMGQEVILRCVPISNHLYFYWYRQILGQKVEFLVSFYNNEISEKSEIFDDQFSVERPDGSNFTLKIRSTKLEDSAMYFCASNLLGGRNEQFFGPGTRLTVL.

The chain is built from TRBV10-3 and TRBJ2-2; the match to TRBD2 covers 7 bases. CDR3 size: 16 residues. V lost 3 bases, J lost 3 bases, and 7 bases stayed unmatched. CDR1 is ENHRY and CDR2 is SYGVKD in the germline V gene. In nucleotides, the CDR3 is TGTGCCATCAGTGAAGGTGGGGGAGGGTACACCGGGGAGCTGTTTTTT. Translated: CAISEGGGGYTGELFF.

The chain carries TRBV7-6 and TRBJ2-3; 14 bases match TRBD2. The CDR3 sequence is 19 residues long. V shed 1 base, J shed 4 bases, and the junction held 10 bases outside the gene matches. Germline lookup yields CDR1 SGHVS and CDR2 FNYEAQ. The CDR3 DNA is TGTGCCAGCAGCTTAGTTTCCGGACTAGCGGGAGGAAAGGCAGATACGCAGTATTTT. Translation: CASSLVSGLAGGKADTQYF.

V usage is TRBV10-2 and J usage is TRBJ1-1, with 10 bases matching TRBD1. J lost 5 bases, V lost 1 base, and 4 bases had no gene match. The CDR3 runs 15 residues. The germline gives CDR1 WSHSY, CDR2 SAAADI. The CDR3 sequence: CASSELGQGGTEAFF. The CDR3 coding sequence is TGCGCCAGCAGTGAGTTAGGACAGGGGGGGACTGAAGCTTTCTTT.

This chain's CDR3 is CASGAGPNTGELFF. CDR3 sequence (DNA): TGTGCCAGCGGAGCGGGCCCAAACACCGGGGAGCTGTTTTTT. The chain carries TRBV5-4 and TRBJ2-2; TRBD2 might be the D (6 bases). Germline V gene lookup returns CDR1 SGHNT and CDR2 YYREEE (reference sequence). The V gene lost 7 bases and the J gene lost 2 bases, with 12 bases spanning the gap. The CDR3 runs 14 residues.

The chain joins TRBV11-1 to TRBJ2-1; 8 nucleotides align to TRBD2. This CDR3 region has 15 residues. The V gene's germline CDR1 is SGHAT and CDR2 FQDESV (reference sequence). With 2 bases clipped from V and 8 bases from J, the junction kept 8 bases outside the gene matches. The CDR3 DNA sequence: TGTGCCAGCAGCTTACGTCGGGGGGGCCCAGATGAGCAGTTCTTC. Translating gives CASSLRRGGPDEQFF.

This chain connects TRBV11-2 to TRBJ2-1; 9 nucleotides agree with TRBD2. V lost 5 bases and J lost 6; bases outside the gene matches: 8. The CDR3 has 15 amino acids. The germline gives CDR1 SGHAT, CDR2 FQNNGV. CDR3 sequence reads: CASSPGWREGNEQFF. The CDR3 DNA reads TGTGCCAGCAGCCCGGGGTGGCGGGAGGGCAATGAGCAGTTCTTC. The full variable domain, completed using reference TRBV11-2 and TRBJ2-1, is EAGVAQSPRYKIIEKRQSVAFWCNPISGHATLYWYQQILGQGPKLLIQFQNNGVVDDSQLPKDRFSAERLKGVDSTLKIQPAKLEDSAVYLCASSPGWREGNEQFFGPGTRLTVL.

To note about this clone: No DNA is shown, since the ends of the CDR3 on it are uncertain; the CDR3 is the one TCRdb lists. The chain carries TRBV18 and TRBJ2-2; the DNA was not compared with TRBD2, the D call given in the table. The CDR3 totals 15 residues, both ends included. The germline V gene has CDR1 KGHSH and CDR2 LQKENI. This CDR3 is CASSPRDFGAGELFF.

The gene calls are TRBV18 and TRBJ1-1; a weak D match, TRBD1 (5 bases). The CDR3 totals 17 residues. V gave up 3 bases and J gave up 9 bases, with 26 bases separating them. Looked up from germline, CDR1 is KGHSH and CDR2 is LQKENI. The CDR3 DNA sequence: TGTGCCAGCTCACCGATCCAAGGGGCAGGGAACCCTATTAAAGCTTTCTTT. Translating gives CASSPIQGAGNPIKAFF.

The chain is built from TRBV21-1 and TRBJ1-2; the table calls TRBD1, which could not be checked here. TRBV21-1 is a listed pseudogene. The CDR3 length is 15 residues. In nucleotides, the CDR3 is TGTGCCAGCAGCAAAGGGACAGGGGGGAGATATGGCTACACCTTC. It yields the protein CASSKGTGGRYGYTF.

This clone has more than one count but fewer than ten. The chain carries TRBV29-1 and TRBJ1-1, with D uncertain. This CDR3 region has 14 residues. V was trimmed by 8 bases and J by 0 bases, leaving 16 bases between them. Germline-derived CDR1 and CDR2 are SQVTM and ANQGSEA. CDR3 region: CSSRGGIMNTEAFF. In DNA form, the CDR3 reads TGCAGCTCACGAGGAGGGATCATGAACACTGAAGCTTTCTTT.

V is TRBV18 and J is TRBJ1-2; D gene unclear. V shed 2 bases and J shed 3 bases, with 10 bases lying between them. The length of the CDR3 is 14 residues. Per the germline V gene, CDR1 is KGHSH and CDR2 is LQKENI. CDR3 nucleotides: TGTGCCAGCTCACCAGAGGAGGGCCACTATGGCTACACCTTC. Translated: CASSPEEGHYGYTF. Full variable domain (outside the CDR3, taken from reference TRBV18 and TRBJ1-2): NAGVMQNPRHLVRRRGQEARLRCSPMKGHSHVYWYRQLPEEGLKFMVYLQKENIIDESGMPKERFSAEFPKEGPSILRIQQVVRGDSAAYFCASSPEEGHYGYTFGSGTRLTVV.

The CDR3 nucleotides read TGTGCCAGCAGTTACGGGGGACAGGGACCCTATGGCTACACCTTC. This codes for CASSYGGQGPYGYTF. The V gene is TRBV6-5, the J gene TRBJ1-2, with TRBD1 matching 9 bases. J gave up 4 bases and V 2 bases, and 5 bases lay outside the gene matches. Germline V gives CDR1 MNHEY, CDR2 SVGAGI. The CDR3 spans 15 residues.

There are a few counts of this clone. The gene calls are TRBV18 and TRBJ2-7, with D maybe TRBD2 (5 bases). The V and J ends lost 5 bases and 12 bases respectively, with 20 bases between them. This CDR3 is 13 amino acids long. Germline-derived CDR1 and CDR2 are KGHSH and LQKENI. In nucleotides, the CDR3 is TGTGCCAGCTCATCAGAGCGGCAGAGCGGTCCGTACTTC. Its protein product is CASSSERQSGPYF.

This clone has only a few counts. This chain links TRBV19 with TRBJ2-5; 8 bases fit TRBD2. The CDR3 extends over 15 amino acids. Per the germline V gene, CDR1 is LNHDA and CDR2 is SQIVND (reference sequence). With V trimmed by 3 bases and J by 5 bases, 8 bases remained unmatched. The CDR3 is CASSITHSGGETQYF. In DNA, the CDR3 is TGTGCCAGTAGTATTACCCACTCGGGAGGGGAGACCCAGTACTTC. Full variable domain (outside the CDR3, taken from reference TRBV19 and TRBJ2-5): DGGITQSPKYLFRKEGQNVTLSCEQNLNHDAMYWYRQDPGQGLRLIYYSQIVNDFQKGDIAEGYSVSREKKESFPLTVTSAQKNPTAFYLCASSITHSGGETQYFGPGTRLLVL.

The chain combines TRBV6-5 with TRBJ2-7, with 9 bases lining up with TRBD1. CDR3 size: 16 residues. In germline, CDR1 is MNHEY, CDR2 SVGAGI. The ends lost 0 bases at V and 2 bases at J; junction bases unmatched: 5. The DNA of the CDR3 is TGTGCCAGCAGTTACTCGAACAGGGGGCGGACCTACGAGCAGTACTTC. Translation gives CASSYSNRGRTYEQYF.

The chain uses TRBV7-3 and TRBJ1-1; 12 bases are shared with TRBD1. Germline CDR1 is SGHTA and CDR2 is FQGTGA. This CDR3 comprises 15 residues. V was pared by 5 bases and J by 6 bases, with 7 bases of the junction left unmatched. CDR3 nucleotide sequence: TGTGCCAGCAGCGCCGGGACAGGGGGCTGGTCTGAAGCTTTCTTT. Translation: CASSAGTGGWSEAFF.

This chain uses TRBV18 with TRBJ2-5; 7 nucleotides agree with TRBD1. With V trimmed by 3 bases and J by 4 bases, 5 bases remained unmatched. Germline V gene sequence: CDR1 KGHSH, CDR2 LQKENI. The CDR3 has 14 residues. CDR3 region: CASSPYRGGETQYF. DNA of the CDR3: TGTGCCAGCTCACCTTACAGGGGTGGAGAGACCCAGTACTTC.

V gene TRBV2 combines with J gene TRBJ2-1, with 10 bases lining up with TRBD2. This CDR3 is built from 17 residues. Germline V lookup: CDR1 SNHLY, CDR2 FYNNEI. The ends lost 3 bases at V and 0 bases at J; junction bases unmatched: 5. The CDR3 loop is CASSDRGLAYSYNEQFF. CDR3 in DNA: TGTGCCAGCAGTGACAGGGGACTAGCGTACTCCTACAATGAGCAGTTCTTC.

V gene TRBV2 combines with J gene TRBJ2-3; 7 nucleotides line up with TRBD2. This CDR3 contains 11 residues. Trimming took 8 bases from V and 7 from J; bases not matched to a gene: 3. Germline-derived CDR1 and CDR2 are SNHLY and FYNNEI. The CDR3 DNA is TGTGCCAGCGGACTAGTTAATACGCAGTATTTT. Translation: CASGLVNTQYF. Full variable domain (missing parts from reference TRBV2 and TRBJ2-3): EPEVTQTPSHQVTQMGQEVILRCVPISNHLYFYWYRQILGQKVEFLVSFYNNEISEKSEIFDDQFSVERPDGSNFTLKIRSTKLEDSAMYFCASGLVNTQYFGPGTRLTVL.